The 10 T cell receptor beta chains presented below share a single source sample, sequenced in a study of shared clonotypes between healthy human individuals. Sequencing was performed with immunoSEQ multiplex PCR; in TCRdb, only in-frame clones are kept and a portion is missing. Of hundreds of thousands of clones in the sample, 95% to 98% were seen once. CD45RO-negative CD8 cells positively selected for CCR7 made up the naive population, which excluded terminally differentiated effector memory CD45RA+ cells. The sample comprised naive CD8+ T cells sorted from blood. Receptors were obtained from a man younger than 45 in good health.

The chain combines TRBV10-3 with TRBJ2-1, with D tentatively TRBD1 (6 bases). The germline V gene encodes CDR1 ENHRY and CDR2 SYGVKD. Trimming removed 3 bases at V and 1 base at J, with 10 bases between. There are 15 residues in the CDR3. As DNA, the CDR3 is TGTGCCATCAGTGAACAGGGTGCGTCCTACAATGAGCAGTTCTTC. It specifies CAISEQGASYNEQFF.

The chain recombines TRBV7-3 with TRBJ2-3; 9 bases line up with TRBD2. Trimming cost V 1 base and J 6 bases; bases outside gene matches: 17. Per the germline V gene, CDR1 is SGHTA and CDR2 is FQGTGA. The CDR3 consists of 19 residues. CDR3 coding DNA: TGTGCCAGCAGCTTAAAGGGTTTGGAGCTAGCGGGACCTGGTGATACGCAGTATTTT. Translating gives CASSLKGLELAGPGDTQYF.

The count of this clone is one. The chain employs TRBV4-2 and TRBJ2-1, with 9 positions matching TRBD2. V was clipped by 4 bases and J by 5 bases; unmatched bases: 6. This CDR3 spans 15 amino acids. Germline V gives CDR1 LGHNA, CDR2 YNFKEQ. The CDR3: CASSLWTSANNEQFF. CDR3 in DNA: TGTGCCAGCAGCCTTTGGACTAGCGCCAACAATGAGCAGTTCTTC.

The V and J genes are TRBV29-1 and TRBJ1-1; 9 positions agree with TRBD1. This CDR3 has 15 amino acids. Germline CDR1 and CDR2: SQVTM and ANQGSEA. The trim removed 7 bases at V and 6 bases at J, leaving 15 bases unmatched. The DNA of the CDR3 is TGCAGCGCGGGGCCGGGACAGGGTATTTTCCCTGAAGCTTTCTTT. Protein: CSAGPGQGIFPEAFF.

The V and J genes are TRBV7-8 and TRBJ2-2, with D maybe TRBD2 (5 bases). V was cut by 7 bases and J by 5 bases, with 14 bases left in between. CDR3 length: 14 residues. The germline V gene encodes CDR1 SGHVS and CDR2 FQNEAQ. The CDR3 is CASTRSPGTGELFF. Here the CDR3 DNA reads TGTGCCAGCACCCGATCGCCGGGAACCGGGGAGCTGTTTTTT.

The chain carries TRBV4-2 and TRBJ2-3; TRBD2 might be the D (5 bases). The CDR3 contains 17 residues. Deletions cut 0 bases from V and 0 bases from J, with 13 bases between. Germline CDR1 LGHNA, CDR2 YNFKEQ. CDR3 coding DNA: TGTGCCAGCAGCCAAGATCCGCTAGCTCCTAGCACAGATACGCAGTATTTT. Translation gives CASSQDPLAPSTDTQYF.

This clone was observed once. The rearrangement links TRBV29-1 to TRBJ1-2; TRBD1 is a possible D gene (6 bases). The CDR3 totals 13 residues. CDR1 SQVTM and CDR2 ANQGSEA come from the germline V gene. Trimming pared 7 bases from V and 0 bases from J, leaving 12 bases between. The CDR3 DNA reads TGCAGCGGGAGTGACAGGACTAACTATGGCTACACCTTC. This encodes CSGSDRTNYGYTF.

The chain has TRBV27 and TRBJ2-3; weak D call: TRBD2 (5 bases). Trimming removed 3 bases from V and 1 base from J, with 11 bases in between. CDR1 is MNHEY, CDR2 SMNVEV, per germline (reference sequence). This CDR3 region has 15 residues. CDR3 in amino acids: CASSLVRDGTDTQYF. CDR3 in DNA: TGTGCCAGCAGTTTGGTGAGGGATGGCACAGATACGCAGTATTTT.

CDR3 residues: CASSLGGQGTYNEQFF. As DNA, the CDR3 is TGTGCCAGCAGCTTAGGGGGACAGGGGACCTACAATGAGCAGTTCTTC. The chain recombines TRBV11-2 with TRBJ2-1, with 10 positions matching TRBD1. This CDR3 spans 16 amino acids. The germline gives CDR1 SGHAT, CDR2 FQNNGV. The V segment lost 1 base and the J segment 2 bases; nucleotides outside the gene matches: 2. Full variable domain (remainder filled in from reference TRBV11-2 and TRBJ2-1): EAGVAQSPRYKIIEKRQSVAFWCNPISGHATLYWYQQILGQGPKLLIQFQNNGVVDDSQLPKDRFSAERLKGVDSTLKIQPAKLEDSAVYLCASSLGGQGTYNEQFFGPGTRLTVL.

This chain uses TRBV4-1 with TRBJ2-7; 7 nucleotides align to TRBD2. The CDR3 has 15 amino acids. Per the germline V gene, CDR1 is MGHRA and CDR2 is YSYEKL. Germline trimming cut 0 bases from V and 2 bases from J; bases unmatched to any gene: 4. CDR3 DNA: TGCGCCAGCAGCCAAGAGGGAGGGGACGCCTACGAGCAGTACTTC. Residues: CASSQEGGDAYEQYF.